The entry below gives a single TCR beta chain sequence along with its context. What it binds is unknown. This specimen belongs to a study of cytomegalovirus exposure and HLA in healthy donors. Trimming left V 5 bases short and J 5 bases short, with 13 bases between. In germline, CDR1 is SGHTA, CDR2 FQGTGA. This CDR3 has 14 amino acids. Donors sampled were nominally healthy, though unrecorded immune exposures were likely. General study findings and limits: Later analysis suggested links between common viral pathogens and several top significant clusters. A further, later analysis showed that HLA-associated TCR beta chains (compared with equally common others) were more clonally expanded. According to a later analysis, donors in an Asian-associated ancestry cluster reportedly had fewer N-insertions than the 666-donor mean.

Primers: 60 Vbeta forward and 13 Jbeta reverse. Sequencing used immunoSEQ multiplex PCR; TCRdb keeps in-frame clones, though not all of them. The repertoire consists of some 85,000 clones, with 75% to 80% occurring once and the leading ten covering around 4.3%. The clonotype originates from a woman aged 40 to 50 in good health and CMV-seropositive. Sequenced material: PBMCs. V is TRBV7-3 and J is TRBJ2-1; possible D gene TRBD2, 5 bases. CDR3 DNA sequence: TGTGCCAGCAGCCCACGGGAACAGCACAATGAGCAGTTCTTC. As protein: CASSPREQHNEQFF.